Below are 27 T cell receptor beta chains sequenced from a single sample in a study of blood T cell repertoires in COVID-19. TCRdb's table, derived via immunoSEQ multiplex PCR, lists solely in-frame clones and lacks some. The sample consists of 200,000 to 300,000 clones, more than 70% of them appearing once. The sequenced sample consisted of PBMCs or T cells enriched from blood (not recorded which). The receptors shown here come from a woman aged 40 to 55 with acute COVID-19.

This chain's CDR3 is CASSVGASGSSYNEQFF. DNA for the CDR3: TGTGCCAGCAGCGTAGGGGCTAGCGGGAGTTCCTACAATGAGCAGTTCTTC. The rearrangement joins TRBV9 to TRBJ2-1; TRBD2 aligns across 10 bases. The CDR3 contains 17 residues. Germline CDR1 and CDR2: SGDLS and YYNGEE. V was pared by 0 bases and J by 1 base, with 4 bases of the junction left unmatched.

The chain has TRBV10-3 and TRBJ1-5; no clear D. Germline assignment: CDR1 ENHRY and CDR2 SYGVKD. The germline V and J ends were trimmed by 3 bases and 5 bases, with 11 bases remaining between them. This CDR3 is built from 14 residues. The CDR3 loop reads CAISESRFDQPQHF. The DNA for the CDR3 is TGTGCCATCAGTGAAAGCAGGTTTGATCAGCCCCAGCATTTT.

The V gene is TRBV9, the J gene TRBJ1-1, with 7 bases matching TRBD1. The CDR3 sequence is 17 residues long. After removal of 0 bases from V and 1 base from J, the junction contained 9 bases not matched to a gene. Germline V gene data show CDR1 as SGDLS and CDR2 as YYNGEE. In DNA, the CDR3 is TGTGCCAGCAGCGTAGCTACGACAGGGCCCGGGAACACTGAAGCTTTCTTT. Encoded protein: CASSVATTGPGNTEAFF.

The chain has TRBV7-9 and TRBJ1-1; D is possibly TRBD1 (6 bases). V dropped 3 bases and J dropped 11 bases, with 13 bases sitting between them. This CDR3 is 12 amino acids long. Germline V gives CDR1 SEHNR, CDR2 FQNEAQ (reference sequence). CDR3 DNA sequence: TGTGCCAGCAGCTTCCAGGGGCGCGCTGCTTTCTTT. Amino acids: CASSFQGRAAFF.

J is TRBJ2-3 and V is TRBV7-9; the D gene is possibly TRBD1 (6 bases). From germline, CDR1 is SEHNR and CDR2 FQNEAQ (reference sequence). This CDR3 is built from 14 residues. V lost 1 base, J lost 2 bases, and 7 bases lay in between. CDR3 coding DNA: TGTGCCAGCAGCTTAGGGACAGACACAGATACGCAGTATTTT. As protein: CASSLGTDTDTQYF.

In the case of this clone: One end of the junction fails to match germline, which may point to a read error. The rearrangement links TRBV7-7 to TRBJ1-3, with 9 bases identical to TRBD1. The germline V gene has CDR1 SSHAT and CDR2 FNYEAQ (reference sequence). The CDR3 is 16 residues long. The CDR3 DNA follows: TGTGCTAGCAGTCGGGACAGGGCCAACTCTGGAAACACCATATATTTT. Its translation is CASSRDRANSGNTIYF. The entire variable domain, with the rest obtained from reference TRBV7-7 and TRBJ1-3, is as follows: GAGVSQSPRYKVTKRGQDVTLRCDPISSHATLYWYQQALGQGPEFLTYFNYEAQPDKSGLPSDRFSAERPEGSISTLTIQRTEQRDSAMYRCASSRDRANSGNTIYFGEGSWLTVV.

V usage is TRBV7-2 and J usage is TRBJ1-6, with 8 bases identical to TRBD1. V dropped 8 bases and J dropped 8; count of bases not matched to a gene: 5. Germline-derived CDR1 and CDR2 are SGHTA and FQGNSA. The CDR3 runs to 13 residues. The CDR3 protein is CASLGQGYSPLHF. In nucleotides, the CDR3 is TGTGCCAGCCTTGGACAGGGTTATTCACCCCTCCACTTT.

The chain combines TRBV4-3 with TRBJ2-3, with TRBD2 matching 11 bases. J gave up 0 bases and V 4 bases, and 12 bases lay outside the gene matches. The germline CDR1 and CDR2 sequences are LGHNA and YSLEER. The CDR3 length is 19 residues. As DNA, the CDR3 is TGCGCCAGCAGCCCGGTGGGGCTAGCGGGGGGAGCTAGCACAGATACGCAGTATTTT. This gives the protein CASSPVGLAGGASTDTQYF.

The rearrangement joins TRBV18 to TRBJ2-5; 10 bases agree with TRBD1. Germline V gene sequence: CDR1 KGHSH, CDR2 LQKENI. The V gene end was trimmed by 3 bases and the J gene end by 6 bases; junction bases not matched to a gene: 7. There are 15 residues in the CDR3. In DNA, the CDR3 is TGTGCCAGCTCACCGACTCGGACAGGGGGTCAGACCCAGTACTTC. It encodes CASSPTRTGGQTQYF.

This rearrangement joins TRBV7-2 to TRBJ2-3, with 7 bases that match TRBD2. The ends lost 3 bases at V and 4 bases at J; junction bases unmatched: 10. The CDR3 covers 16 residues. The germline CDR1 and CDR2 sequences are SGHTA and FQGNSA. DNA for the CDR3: TGTGCCAGCAGCTTTAGCGGGTACGGTGGTGCAGATACGCAGTATTTT. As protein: CASSFSGYGGADTQYF.

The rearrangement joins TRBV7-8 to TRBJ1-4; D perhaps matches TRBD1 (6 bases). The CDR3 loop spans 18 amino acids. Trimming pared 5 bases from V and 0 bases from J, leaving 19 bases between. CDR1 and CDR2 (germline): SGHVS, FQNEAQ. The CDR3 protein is CASSAGTPGSSTNEKLFF. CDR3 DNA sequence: TGTGCCAGCAGCGCTGGGACACCGGGTTCCTCAACTAATGAAAAACTGTTTTTT.

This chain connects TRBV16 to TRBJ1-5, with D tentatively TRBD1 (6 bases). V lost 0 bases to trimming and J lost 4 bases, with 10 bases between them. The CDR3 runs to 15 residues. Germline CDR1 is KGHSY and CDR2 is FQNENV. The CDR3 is CASSQSTGQNQPQHF. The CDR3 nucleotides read TGTGCCAGCAGCCAATCGACAGGCCAGAATCAGCCCCAGCATTTT. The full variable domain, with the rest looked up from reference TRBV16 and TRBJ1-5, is GEEVAQTPKHLVRGEGQKAKLYCAPIKGHSYVFWYQQVLKNEFKFLISFQNENVFDETGMPKERFSAKCLPNSPCSLEIQATKLEDSAVYFCASSQSTGQNQPQHFGDGTRLSIL.

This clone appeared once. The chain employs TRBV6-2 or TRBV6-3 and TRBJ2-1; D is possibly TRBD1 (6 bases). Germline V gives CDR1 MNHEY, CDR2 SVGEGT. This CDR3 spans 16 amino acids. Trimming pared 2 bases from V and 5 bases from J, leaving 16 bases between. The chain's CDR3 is CASSYTPPDRNNEQFF. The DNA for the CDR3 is TGTGCCAGCAGTTACACTCCCCCGGACAGAAACAATGAGCAGTTCTTC.

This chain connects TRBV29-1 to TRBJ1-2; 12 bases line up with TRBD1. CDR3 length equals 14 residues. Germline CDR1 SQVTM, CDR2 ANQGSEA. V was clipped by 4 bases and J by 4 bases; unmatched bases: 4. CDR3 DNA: TGCAGCGTTGGAGGGACAGGGGGCGCCTATGGCTACACCTTC. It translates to CSVGGTGGAYGYTF.

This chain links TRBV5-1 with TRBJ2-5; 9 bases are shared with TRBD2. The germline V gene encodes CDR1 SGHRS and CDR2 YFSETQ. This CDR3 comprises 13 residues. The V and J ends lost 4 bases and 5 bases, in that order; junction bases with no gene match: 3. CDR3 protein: CASSRSGGETQYF. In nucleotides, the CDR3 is TGCGCCAGCAGCCGGAGCGGGGGGGAGACCCAGTACTTC.

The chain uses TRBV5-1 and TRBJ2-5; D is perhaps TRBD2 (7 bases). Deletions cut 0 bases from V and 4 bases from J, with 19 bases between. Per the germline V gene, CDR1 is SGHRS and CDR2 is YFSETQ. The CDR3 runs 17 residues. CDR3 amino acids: CASSLEPGGPTRETQYF. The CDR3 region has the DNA TGCGCCAGCAGCTTGGAACCGGGGGGCCCGACGAGAGAGACCCAGTACTTC.

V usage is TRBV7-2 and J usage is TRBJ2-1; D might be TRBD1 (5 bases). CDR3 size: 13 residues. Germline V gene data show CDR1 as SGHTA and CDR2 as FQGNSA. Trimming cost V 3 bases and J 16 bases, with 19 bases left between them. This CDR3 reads CASSFRLRQGEFF. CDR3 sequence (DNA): TGTGCCAGCAGCTTTAGGTTGCGGCAGGGCGAATTCTTC. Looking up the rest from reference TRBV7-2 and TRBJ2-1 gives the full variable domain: GAGVSQSPSNKVTEKGKDVELRCDPISGHTALYWYRQSLGQGLEFLIYFQGNSAPDKSGLPSDRFSAERTGGSVSTLTIQRTQQEDSAVYLCASSFRLRQGEFFGPGTRLTVL.

The CDR3, as DNA: TGTGCCTGGTCTGGACAGATCAATCAGCCCCAGCATTTT. It translates to CAWSGQINQPQHF. The chain joins TRBV30 to TRBJ1-5, with D perhaps TRBD1 (6 bases). The CDR3 is 13 amino acids. Looked up from germline, CDR1 is GTSNPN and CDR2 is SVGIG (reference sequence). The V end lost 5 bases, the J end lost 3 bases, and 11 bases lay between the germline ends.

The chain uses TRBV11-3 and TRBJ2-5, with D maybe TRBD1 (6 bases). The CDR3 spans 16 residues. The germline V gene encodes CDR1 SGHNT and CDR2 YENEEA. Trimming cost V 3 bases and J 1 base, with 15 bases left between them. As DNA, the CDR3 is TGTGCCAGCAGCTTCACGAAAAACAGGGTCCAAGAGACCCAGTACTTC. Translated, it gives CASSFTKNRVQETQYF.

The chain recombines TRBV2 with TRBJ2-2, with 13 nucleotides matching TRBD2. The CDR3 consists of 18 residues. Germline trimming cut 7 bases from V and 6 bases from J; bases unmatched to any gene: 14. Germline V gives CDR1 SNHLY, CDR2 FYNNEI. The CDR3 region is CASKALAGGPFSSGELFF. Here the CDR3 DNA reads TGTGCCAGCAAGGCACTAGCGGGGGGGCCCTTTTCGTCCGGGGAGCTGTTTTTT.

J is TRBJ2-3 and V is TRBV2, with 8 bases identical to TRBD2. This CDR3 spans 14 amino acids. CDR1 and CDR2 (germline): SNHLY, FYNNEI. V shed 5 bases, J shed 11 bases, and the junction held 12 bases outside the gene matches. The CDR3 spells CASSLGARTSGQYF. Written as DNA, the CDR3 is TGTGCCAGCAGTCTGGGTGCCCGCACTAGCGGGCAGTATTTT.

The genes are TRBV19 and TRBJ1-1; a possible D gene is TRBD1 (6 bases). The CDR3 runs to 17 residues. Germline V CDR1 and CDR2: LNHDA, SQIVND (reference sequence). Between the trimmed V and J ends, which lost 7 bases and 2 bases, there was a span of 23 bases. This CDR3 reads CASISLYRARGNTEAFF. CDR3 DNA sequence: TGTGCCAGTATTAGCCTCTACAGGGCCCGAGGCAACACTGAAGCTTTCTTT.

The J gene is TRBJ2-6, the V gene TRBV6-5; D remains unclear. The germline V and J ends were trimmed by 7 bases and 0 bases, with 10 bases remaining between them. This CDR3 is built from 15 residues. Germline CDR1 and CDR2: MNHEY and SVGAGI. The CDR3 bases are TGTGCCAGCAATTTTTCTCCCTCTGGGGCCAACGTCCTGACTTTC. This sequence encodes CASNFSPSGANVLTF.

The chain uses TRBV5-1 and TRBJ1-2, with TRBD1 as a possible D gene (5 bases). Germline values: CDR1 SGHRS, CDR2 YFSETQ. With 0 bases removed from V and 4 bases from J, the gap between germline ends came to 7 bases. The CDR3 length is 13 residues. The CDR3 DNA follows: TGCGCCAGCAGCTTGGATACAGGCTATGGCTACACCTTC. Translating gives CASSLDTGYGYTF. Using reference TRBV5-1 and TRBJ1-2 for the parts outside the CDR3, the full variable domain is KAGVTQTPRYLIKTRGQQVTLSCSPISGHRSVSWYQQTPGQGLQFLFEYFSETQRNKGNFPGRFSGRQFSNSRSEMNVSTLELGDSALYLCASSLDTGYGYTFGSGTRLTVV.

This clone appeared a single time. CDR3 in amino acids: CSVAGQLNTEAFF. The CDR3 coding sequence is TGCAGCGTTGCGGGACAACTCAACACTGAAGCTTTCTTT. The chain recombines TRBV29-1 with TRBJ1-1; a weak D match, TRBD1 (6 bases). The length of the CDR3 is 13 residues. Trimming shortened V by 4 bases and J by 2 bases, and 11 bases separated the two germline ends. Germline CDR1 SQVTM, CDR2 ANQGSEA.

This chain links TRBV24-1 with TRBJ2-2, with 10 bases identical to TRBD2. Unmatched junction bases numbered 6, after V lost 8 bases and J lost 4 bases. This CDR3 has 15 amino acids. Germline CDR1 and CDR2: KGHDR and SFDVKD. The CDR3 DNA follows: TGTGCCACCACTAGCGGGAGTTTGGGCACCGGGGAGCTGTTTTTT. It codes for CATTSGSLGTGELFF.

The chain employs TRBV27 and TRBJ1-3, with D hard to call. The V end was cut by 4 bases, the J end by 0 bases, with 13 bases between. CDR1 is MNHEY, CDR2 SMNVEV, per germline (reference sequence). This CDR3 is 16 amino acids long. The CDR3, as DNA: TGTGCCAGCAGTTCTTCAAGACTGCTCTCTGGAAACACCATATATTTT. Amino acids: CASSSSRLLSGNTIYF.